Below are 26 T cell receptor beta chains sequenced from a single sample in a study of shared clonotypes between healthy human individuals. The method was immunoSEQ multiplex PCR; TCRdb's version includes in-frame clones alone and lacks a portion of them. The sample lists fewer than 350,000 clones; over 75% were seen once. The sample consisted of memory CD8+ T cells sorted from blood. Subset indicated: CD45RO+ cells pooled with CCR7-negative TemRA cells. Receptors originate from a man between 18 and 35 years old in good health.

The V and J genes are TRBV7-9 and TRBJ2-7; D call uncertain. V lost 4 bases, J lost 1 base, and 14 bases lay in between. This CDR3 is built from 15 residues. Germline values: CDR1 SEHNR, CDR2 FQNEAQ (reference sequence). The CDR3 coding sequence is TGTGCCAGCAGCTCGTCGCGGCAGGAGTCCTACGAGCAGTACTTC. As protein: CASSSSRQESYEQYF.

The rearrangement links TRBV30 to TRBJ2-2, with 7 bases matching TRBD2. V trimming: 3 bases; J trimming: 3 bases; junction bases outside the gene matches: 7. The germline gives CDR1 GTSNPN, CDR2 SVGIG (reference sequence). This CDR3 region has 15 residues. For the CDR3, the DNA is TGTGCCTGGAGGAGTCTAGCGGATGACACCGGGGAGCTGTTTTTT. Translated, it gives CAWRSLADDTGELFF.

This chain links TRBV4-1 with TRBJ2-3; TRBD1 or TRBD2 may be the D gene (5 bases each). The CDR3 sequence is 16 residues long. Looked up from germline, CDR1 is MGHRA and CDR2 is YSYEKL. V was clipped by 0 bases and J by 5 bases, with 15 bases between them. The CDR3 loop is CASSQERQMRGDTQYF. The CDR3 nucleotides read TGCGCCAGCAGCCAAGAGAGGCAAATGAGGGGAGATACGCAGTATTTT.

This CDR3 reads CASSLAGLGGNQPQHF. The CDR3 DNA reads as TGTGCCAGCAGCTTGGCCGGATTAGGGGGTAATCAGCCCCAGCATTTT. The rearrangement joins TRBV5-6 to TRBJ1-5; TRBD1 might be the D (6 bases). From germline, CDR1 is SGHDT and CDR2 YYEEEE. V lost 0 bases and J lost 4, with 14 bases in between. The CDR3 runs 16 residues.

This sequence joins TRBV7-9 and TRBJ2-5, with 7 bases that match TRBD1. The CDR3 is 18 amino acids. J gave up 7 bases and V 4 bases, and 21 bases lay outside the gene matches. CDR1 and CDR2 from the germline V gene are SEHNR and FQNEAQ (reference sequence). The DNA of the CDR3 is TGTGCCAGCAGCTCTATTCGGTCAACTGACAGGGACAAGGTGACCCAGTACTTC. It specifies CASSSIRSTDRDKVTQYF.

V usage is TRBV2 and J usage is TRBJ2-7, with 8 bases fitting TRBD1. J gave up 3 bases and V 6 bases, and 10 bases lay outside the gene matches. CDR1 and CDR2 (germline): SNHLY, FYNNEI. This CDR3 comprises 15 residues. The CDR3 DNA reads as TGTGCCAGCAGAAAGGCGGCAGGGGGCGGCTACGAGCAGTACTTC. This codes for CASRKAAGGGYEQYF.

This clone was seen a few times. The chain uses TRBV6-5 and TRBJ2-7; D is uncertain. Germline V gene sequence: CDR1 MNHEY, CDR2 SVGAGI. The CDR3 has 11 amino acids. V was trimmed by 2 bases and J by 3 bases, leaving 2 bases between them. CDR3 residues: CASSYNYEQYF. DNA of the CDR3: TGTGCCAGCAGTTACAACTACGAGCAGTACTTC.

The V call is TRBV7-8, the J call TRBJ1-1; D ambiguous. The CDR3 is 12 residues long. Germline V gene data show CDR1 as SGHVS and CDR2 as FQNEAQ. V lost 4 bases and J lost 6, with 9 bases in between. This chain's CDR3 is CASSSGSPEAFF. The CDR3 DNA follows: TGTGCCAGCAGCTCGGGTAGTCCTGAAGCTTTCTTT. Variable domain in full (rest from reference TRBV7-8 and TRBJ1-1): GAGVSQSPRYKVAKRGQDVALRCDPISGHVSLFWYQQALGQGPEFLTYFQNEAQLDKSGLPSDRFFAERPEGSVSTLKIQRTQQEDSAVYLCASSSGSPEAFFGQGTRLTVV.

The chain has TRBV25-1 and TRBJ2-1; D call uncertain. V lost 9 bases and J 2 bases, leaving 14 bases between the germline ends. Germline CDR1 and CDR2: MGHDK and SYGVNS. CDR3 length: 14 amino acids. The CDR3 region is CASSTGPTYNEQFF. CDR3 nucleotide sequence: TGTGCCAGTAGTACCGGGCCTACCTACAATGAGCAGTTCTTC.

The chain has TRBV14 and TRBJ2-7, with D perhaps matching TRBD1 (5 bases). Per the germline V gene, CDR1 is SGHDN and CDR2 is FVKESK. V lost 1 base, J lost 7 bases, and 17 bases lay in between. CDR3 size: 15 residues. In nucleotides, the CDR3 is TGTGCCAGCAGCCAAGGGGCTGACTTTCCAGGGGAGCAGTACTTC. Amino acid sequence: CASSQGADFPGEQYF.

The CDR3 bases are TGTGCCAGCAGCTTCTTGGTGCGGGATGGCTACACCTTC. Translating it yields CASSFLVRDGYTF. The rearrangement links TRBV11-2 to TRBJ1-2; D unresolved. Germline V CDR1 and CDR2: SGHAT, FQNNGV. The V end lost 3 bases, the J end lost 6 bases, and 11 bases lay between the germline ends. This CDR3 comprises 13 residues.

The rearrangement uses TRBV19 and TRBJ2-1; TRBD2 matches at 10 bases. The J segment lost 5 bases and the V segment lost 3 bases, leaving 7 bases of the junction unmatched. Looked up from germline, CDR1 is LNHDA and CDR2 is SQIVND (reference sequence). This CDR3 is 16 amino acids long. The CDR3 DNA is TGTGCCAGTAGTATTCTAGCGGGAGTCGGGGACAATGAGCAGTTCTTC. Protein sequence: CASSILAGVGDNEQFF.

The gene calls are TRBV7-2 and TRBJ2-3; D remains unclear. The CDR3 contains 15 residues. Germline CDR1 is SGHTA and CDR2 is FQGNSA. Trimming left V 2 bases short and J 6 bases short, with 15 bases between. As DNA, the CDR3 is TGTGCCAGCAGCTTACCGTTCGGAGAAGGGGATACGCAGTATTTT. This codes for CASSLPFGEGDTQYF. Complete variable domain (other parts from reference TRBV7-2 and TRBJ2-3): GAGVSQSPSNKVTEKGKDVELRCDPISGHTALYWYRQSLGQGLEFLIYFQGNSAPDKSGLPSDRFSAERTGGSVSTLTIQRTQQEDSAVYLCASSLPFGEGDTQYFGPGTRLTVL.

J is TRBJ2-5 and V is TRBV5-4, with a tentative D call TRBD2 (6 bases). V gave up 4 bases and J gave up 6 bases, with 16 bases separating them. Germline V gene lookup returns CDR1 SGHNT and CDR2 YYREEE (reference sequence). The CDR3 extends over 14 amino acids. CDR3 in amino acids: CASSPLAPGKTQYF. CDR3 DNA: TGTGCCAGCAGCCCACTAGCTCCCGGGAAGACCCAGTACTTC.

The rearrangement uses TRBV28 and TRBJ2-2; 8 nucleotides match TRBD1. Germline V gene data show CDR1 as MDHEN and CDR2 as SYDVKM. The CDR3 runs 15 residues. The J segment lost 6 bases and the V segment lost 6 bases, leaving 9 bases of the junction unmatched. The CDR3 nucleotides read TGTGCCAGCAGGAAGACAGGGGAATTTCCCGGGGAGCTGTTTTTT. This translates into CASRKTGEFPGELFF.

The V gene is TRBV4-1, the J gene TRBJ1-2; 9 positions agree with TRBD1. Looked up from germline, CDR1 is MGHRA and CDR2 is YSYEKL. V lost 1 base and J lost 5; bases outside the gene matches: 11. CDR3 size: 17 residues. This CDR3 reads CASSQAQGASEEYGYTF. DNA for the CDR3: TGCGCCAGCAGCCAAGCACAGGGGGCCTCCGAGGAGTATGGCTACACCTTC.

V and J are TRBV27 and TRBJ2-7; 10 bases align to TRBD2. Losses at the gene ends were 0 bases for V and 4 bases for J; bases not matched to a gene: 3. The CDR3 covers 15 residues. CDR1 MNHEY and CDR2 SMNVEV come from the germline V gene (reference sequence). The CDR3 is CASSLSAGGVYEQYF. In DNA, the CDR3 is TGTGCCAGCAGTTTATCAGCGGGAGGGGTTTACGAGCAGTACTTC.

The chain has TRBV6-4 and TRBJ1-5; D uncertain. The germline V and J ends were trimmed by 11 bases and 2 bases, with 19 bases remaining between them. The CDR3 totals 15 residues. Germline CDR1 is MRHNA and CDR2 is SNTAGT. The CDR3, as DNA: TGTGCCGGAACCCAAAGGACGGCCTGCAATCAGCCCCAGCATTTT. This sequence encodes CAGTQRTACNQPQHF.

This clone was detected once. V and J are TRBV27 and TRBJ2-7; TRBD1 matches at 7 bases. V was clipped by 5 bases and J by 4 bases; unmatched bases: 8. In germline, CDR1 is MNHEY, CDR2 SMNVEV (reference sequence). The CDR3 loop spans 14 amino acids. The CDR3 bases are TGTGCCAGCAGTCTCGCTGGGACAGCGTACGAGCAGTACTTC. Translating it yields CASSLAGTAYEQYF.

This clone occurred a few times. The same CDR3 also results from other DNA sequences found in this sample. The rearrangement links TRBV19 to TRBJ2-7, with unresolved D. CDR1 and CDR2 from the germline V gene are LNHDA and SQIVND (reference sequence). Trimming left V 1 base short and J 2 bases short, with 6 bases between. This CDR3 contains 13 residues. CDR3 coding DNA: TGTGCCAGTAGTATAGGTCCTACCTACGAGCAGTACTTC. It is translated as CASSIGPTYEQYF.

The V call is TRBV5-1, the J call TRBJ2-3; D uncertain. This CDR3 spans 14 amino acids. CDR1 is SGHRS, CDR2 YFSETQ, per germline. Trimming removed 4 bases at V and 2 bases at J, with 11 bases between. For the CDR3, the DNA is TGCGCCAGCAGCCCTACCCGGGTCACAGATACGCAGTATTTT. Translated: CASSPTRVTDTQYF.

The V gene is TRBV7-9, the J gene TRBJ1-3; no firm D call. The CDR3 extends over 19 amino acids. Trimming removed 5 bases from V and 4 bases from J, with 27 bases in between. The V gene's germline CDR1 is SEHNR and CDR2 FQNEAQ (reference sequence). CDR3 coding DNA: TGTGCCAGCAGCCCACTGTCGCGGGGTCCCGAGCTGCCAGGAAACACCATATATTTT. This codes for CASSPLSRGPELPGNTIYF.

This clone was picked up a small number of times. The chain employs TRBV30 and TRBJ1-1; the D is unclear. The germline gives CDR1 GTSNPN, CDR2 SVGIG (reference sequence). Trimming shortened V by 4 bases and J by 1 base, and 13 bases separated the two germline ends. The CDR3 loop spans 14 amino acids. The CDR3 protein is CAWIGGRENTEAFF. The CDR3, as DNA: TGTGCCTGGATTGGCGGACGTGAGAACACTGAAGCTTTCTTT.

The chain is built from TRBV6-5 and TRBJ2-1; D is possibly TRBD1 (5 bases). The germline V gene has CDR1 MNHEY and CDR2 SVGAGI. The CDR3 length is 14 residues. The V end was cut by 6 bases, the J end by 2 bases, with 11 bases between. The chain's CDR3 is CASRAGHTYNEQFF. The CDR3 DNA is TGTGCCAGCAGAGCAGGGCATACCTACAATGAGCAGTTCTTC.

CDR3 residues: CASTTSAGWDTEAFF. CDR3 bases: TGTGCCAGCACCACTAGTGCCGGGTGGGACACTGAAGCTTTCTTT. This chain links TRBV6-5 with TRBJ1-1; no clear D gene. V was clipped by 7 bases and J by 3 bases, with 18 bases between them. CDR1 is MNHEY, CDR2 SVGAGI, per germline. The CDR3 is 15 amino acids.

This clone has just one count. The chain employs TRBV6-5 and TRBJ1-5, with TRBD1 as a possible D gene (6 bases). Germline V CDR1 and CDR2: MNHEY, SVGAGI. V was trimmed by 7 bases and J by 0 bases, leaving 10 bases between them. The CDR3 is made up of 14 amino acids. CDR3 residues: CASTNRDSNQPQHF. The CDR3 nucleotides are TGTGCCAGCACCAACAGGGATAGCAATCAGCCCCAGCATTTT.